The sequence of this T cell receptor beta chain was determined in a study of molecular identifiers for immune sequencing clone quantification. General study results and limits: Clones that had above 20 RNA copies took up over 97% of effector molecules but under 1% in naive cells.

The germline CDR1 and CDR2 sequences are MGHRA and YSYEKL. V lost 3 bases and J 11 bases, leaving 17 bases between the germline ends. The CDR3 length is 15 residues. As concerns this clonotype: The antigen remains unidentified.

The use of previously described methods and listed TCR primers produced the bulk TCR libraries. TCRdb re-called the PCR reads through MiXCR, storing one row per CDR3 protein. This table holds approximately 500,000 distinct CDR3 sequences, roughly 26% found once. Investigators produced naive CD8 libraries from 20,000 to 1,000,000 sorted cells, drawing on 10%, 30% or 50% RNA. As CD8+CD4-CCR7+CD45RA+ cells, naive CD8 T cells were sorted. The sample consisted of naive CD8+ T cells from blood, with Jurkat cell RNA spiked in. Regarding subset: FACS-sorted CD8+CD4-CCR7+CD45RA+ naive T cells. This clonotype was sampled from a human donor in good health. Some libraries in this study had Jurkat cell RNA spiked in. The rearrangement joins TRBV4-1 to TRBJ1-6; perhaps TRBD1 as D (6 bases). The CDR3: CASSQEPGQQPPLHF. The CDR3 DNA is TGCGCCAGCAGCCAGGAGCCGGGACAACAACCACCCCTCCACTTT.